These T cell receptor beta chains were read from a single sample in a study of OX40 agonist ivuxolimab in advanced cancers. The data were produced by immunoSEQ multiplex PCR, yet TCRdb's version contains in-frame clones alone and is incomplete. This repertoire shows some 84,000 clones, 80% to 90% found once; its top ten account for 0.19%. Source: CD4+ or CD8+ T cells sorted from blood, taken in a trial of the OX40 agonist ivuxolimab. Receptors originate from an adult with an advanced solid tumor such as melanoma, head and neck, liver or kidney cancer. CDR3s include the opening cysteine and the closing phenylalanine or tryptophan. A D gene is named only where the DNA matches it firmly. Size is omitted from some rows. Given values are once, few, many or a class for expanded clones.

J	length	size	V	D	DNA	CDR3
TRBJ2-7	12	-	TRBV10-3	-	TGTGCCATAAAGGACCCCATGGGCGAGCAGTACTTC	CAIKDPMGEQYF
TRBJ1-1	13	-	TRBV5-6	-	TGTGCCAGCAGCTTATTGGGGGACACTGAAGCTTTCTTT	CASSLLGDTEAFF
TRBJ2-1	17	-	TRBV11-2	TRBD2	TGTGCCAGCAGCTTACTTGCCCCGGGACTAGCGGGGAATGAGCAGTTCTTC	CASSLLAPGLAGNEQFF
TRBJ2-2	15	-	TRBV11-2	-	TGTGCCAGCAGCCTGGGACGGGCGAACACCGGGGAGCTGTTTTTT	CASSLGRANTGELFF
TRBJ1-2	14	-	TRBV18	-	TGTGCCAGCTCACCAGGACAGCAAATCTATGGCTACACCTTC	CASSPGQQIYGYTF
TRBJ1-3	17	-	TRBV14	-	TGTGCCAGCAGCCAATTCCGATCGACACTTGCTGGAAACACCATATATTTT	CASSQFRSTLAGNTIYF
TRBJ2-5	13	-	TRBV7-3	-	TGTGCCAGCAGCAAACACAGGGAGGAGACCCAGTACTTC	CASSKHREETQYF
TRBJ1-1	14	few	TRBV18	TRBD1	TGTGCCAGCTCACGGGAGGGGGCAGAAACTGAAGCTTTCTTT	CASSREGAETEAFF
TRBJ2-3	19	-	TRBV7-2	TRBD2	TGTGCCAGCAGCATCTTGACTAGCGGGGGGGACGCTAGCACAGATACGCAGTATTTT	CASSILTSGGDASTDTQYF
TRBJ1-1	14	once	TRBV5-1	-	TGCGCCAGCAGCTGGGGGGGAGCTGGCACTGAAGCTTTCTTT	CASSWGGAGTEAFF
TRBJ2-3	19	-	TRBV11-3	TRBD2	TGTGCCAGCAGCCCGGGGGGACTAGCGGGAGTATGGGGCACAGATACGCAGTATTTT	CASSPGGLAGVWGTDTQYF
TRBJ2-1	13	-	TRBV11-3	TRBD1	TGTGCCAGCAGCTTAACAGGGGGCAATGAGCAGTTCTTC	CASSLTGGNEQFF
TRBJ2-7	13	once	TRBV11-2	-	TGTGCCAGCAAGGACGGGAGCTCCTACGAGCAGTACTTC	CASKDGSSYEQYF
TRBJ2-1	13	-	TRBV5-8	-	TGTGCCAGCAGCTTGGCTAGACGCAATGAGCAGTTCTTC	CASSLARRNEQFF
TRBJ2-6	18	-	TRBV19	-	TGTGCCAGTAGTTCTCCCCCAGGAGCCTCCTCTGGGGCCAACGTCCTGACTTTC	CASSSPPGASSGANVLTF
TRBJ1-3	17	-	TRBV7-6	-	TGTGCCAGCAGCTTAGGGTTGAACAGGGTCTCTGGAAACACCATATATTTT	CASSLGLNRVSGNTIYF
TRBJ1-4	13	-	TRBV28	-	TGTGCCAGCGGGGAGGGCGCGAGGGAAAAACTGTTTTTT	CASGEGAREKLFF
TRBJ1-3	12	-	TRBV28	-	TGTGCCATCCAGGGGAGTGGAAACACCATATATTTT	CAIQGSGNTIYF
TRBJ1-5	16	-	TRBV4-1	-	TGCGCCAGCAGCCAAGATCAGGGTTTCGGCAATCAGCCCCAGCATTTT	CASSQDQGFGNQPQHF
TRBJ1-5	12	-	TRBV5-8	-	TGTGCCAGCAGCTTATGGTCTCAGCCCCAGCATTTT	CASSLWSQPQHF
TRBJ1-2	12	medium-sized	TRBV27	TRBD1	TGTGCCAGCAGCCCGTCAGGGGGTGGCTACACCTTC	CASSPSGGGYTF
TRBJ1-5	14	-	TRBV6-5	-	TGTGCCAGCAGTCAAACTAGTAGCAATCAGCCCCAGCATTTT	CASSQTSSNQPQHF
TRBJ2-7	14	-	TRBV28	-	TGTGCCAGCAGTTTATGGGGGGAAACCTACGAGCAGTACTTC	CASSLWGETYEQYF
TRBJ2-7	11	-	TRBV7-9	-	TGTGCCAGCGAGAGGGGCTACGAGCAGTACTTC	CASERGYEQYF
TRBJ2-1	16	-	TRBV4-1	TRBD2	TGCGCCAGCAGCCAGATAGCGGGTAGCTCCTACAATGAGCAGTTCTTC	CASSQIAGSSYNEQFF
TRBJ2-2	14	-	TRBV19	-	TGTGCCAGTAGTACCAGTCGCGACACCGGGGAGCTGTTTTTT	CASSTSRDTGELFF
TRBJ2-1	15	-	TRBV11-3	-	TGTGCCAGCAGCTTAGTGTCAGGGAAGCGAGGTGAGCAGTTCTTC	CASSLVSGKRGEQFF
TRBJ2-1	12	-	TRBV6-1	-	TGTGCCAGCAGTGAGTTTTACAATGAGCAGTTCTTC	CASSEFYNEQFF
TRBJ1-2	12	-	TRBV10-3	-	TGTGCCACGGACAGAGAGGGTCATGGCTACACCTTC	CATDREGHGYTF
TRBJ1-2	14	-	TRBV5-1	-	TGCGCCAGCAGCTTGGACGGTCCCAACTATGGCTACACCTTC	CASSLDGPNYGYTF
TRBJ2-3	12	-	TRBV2	-	TGTGCCAGCAGTGAACGGTCAGATACGCAGTATTTT	CASSERSDTQYF
TRBJ1-1	12	-	TRBV28	-	TGTGCCAGCAGGGGGCGCAACACTGAAGCTTTCTTT	CASRGRNTEAFF
TRBJ1-2	13	-	TRBV10-2	-	TGCGCCAGCAGTGAGGAACAGGGTTATGGCTACACCTTC	CASSEEQGYGYTF
TRBJ2-1	14	-	TRBV19	TRBD2	TGTGCCAGTAGTAGTAGCGGGAGGTCCGGGGAGCAGTTCTTC	CASSSSGRSGEQFF
TRBJ2-2	10	-	TRBV6-6	-	TGTGCCAGCATGTCGGGGGAGCTGTTTTTT	CASMSGELFF
TRBJ2-7	14	-	TRBV4-1	-	TGCGCCAGCAGCCAAGGTCTACGGGGACCCGAGCAGTACTTC	CASSQGLRGPEQYF
TRBJ1-4	14	few	TRBV6-1	-	TGTGCCAGCGCCGAGGGGGGGACTTCTGAAAAACTGTTTTTT	CASAEGGTSEKLFF
TRBJ2-5	12	-	TRBV7-8	-	TGTGCCAGCAGCTACCCCCGGGAGACCCAGTACTTC	CASSYPRETQYF
TRBJ2-2	15	-	TRBV9	-	TGTGCCAGCAGCGTAGCTAACCCCAACGCCGGGGAGCTGTTTTTT	CASSVANPNAGELFF
TRBJ2-5	14	-	TRBV5-1	-	TGCGCCAGCAGCCCCGGGACCGCGGGAGAGACCCAGTACTTC	CASSPGTAGETQYF
TRBJ2-1	20	-	TRBV27	TRBD2	TGTGCCAGCAGTGAAACCGGGACTAGCGGGAGTAGGTTATCCTACAATGAGCAGTTCTTC	CASSETGTSGSRLSYNEQFF
TRBJ2-5	15	few	TRBV28	TRBD2	TGTGCCAGCAGCCGCCGACTAGCGGGAGCAGAGACCCAGTACTTC	CASSRRLAGAETQYF
TRBJ1-2	14	-	TRBV4-3	-	TGCGCCAGCAGCCAAGATTTGGGGAACTATGGCTACACCTTC	CASSQDLGNYGYTF
TRBJ2-1	15	-	TRBV18	TRBD1	TGTGCCAGCTCCCGAGGACAGGGGGCGAAGGATGAGCAGTTCTTC	CASSRGQGAKDEQFF
TRBJ2-1	13	-	TRBV28	TRBD2	TGTGCCAGCAGGGGAGGGCCCACAATGAAGCAGTTCTTC	CASRGGPTMKQFF
TRBJ2-2	17	-	TRBV10-1	-	TGCGCCAGCAGTGATTGCGTAGGGGGGGTTGGCACCGGGGAGCTGTTTTTT	CASSDCVGGVGTGELFF
TRBJ1-5	16	-	TRBV15	TRBD1	TGTGCCACCAGCAGAGTTCTGACAGGGCGTAATCAGCCCCAGCATTTT	CATSRVLTGRNQPQHF
TRBJ1-2	14	-	TRBV19	-	TGTGCCAGTAGTACGCAGCAAGTTGTCTATGGCTACACCTTC	CASSTQQVVYGYTF
TRBJ2-7	13	-	TRBV7-9	TRBD1	TGTGCCAGCAGCTTAGCGACAGGGTTGGTGCAGTACTTC	CASSLATGLVQYF
TRBJ1-4	14	-	TRBV6-1	-	TGTGCCAGCAGTTTGGGCAGGGAAGGGGAAAAACTGTTTTTT	CASSLGREGEKLFF
TRBJ1-2	13	few	TRBV2	TRBD1	TGTGCCAGCACGCAACAGGGGGCGTGGGGCTACACCTTC	CASTQQGAWGYTF
TRBJ2-2	15	-	TRBV4-2	TRBD2	TGTGCCAGCAGCCTCAGCGGGGGGGCAGGCGGGGAGCTGTTTTTT	CASSLSGGAGGELFF
TRBJ2-2	15	-	TRBV11-3	-	TGTGCCAGCAGCTTAGATTGGCAGAACACCGGGGAGCTGTTTTTT	CASSLDWQNTGELFF
TRBJ2-6	14	-	TRBV9	TRBD1	TGTGCCAGCTCAGACAGGGCTGGGGCCAACGTCCTGACTTTC	CASSDRAGANVLTF
TRBJ1-1	15	few	TRBV9	-	TGTGCCAGCAGCCCGGGACTGACTACTAACACTGAAGCTTTCTTT	CASSPGLTTNTEAFF
TRBJ2-2	15	-	TRBV5-1	-	TGCGCCAGCAGCTCGACTAGTGGAGGTGGCGGGGAGCTGTTTTTT	CASSSTSGGGGELFF
TRBJ1-1	19	-	TRBV19	-	TGTGCCAGTAGTATAGGGCCCCACAGGGCTAAGCGCATGAACACTGAAGCTTTCTTT	CASSIGPHRAKRMNTEAFF
TRBJ1-5	14	-	TRBV6-5	-	TGTGCCAGCAGCTCCCGTGTGGGAAATCAGCCCCAGCATTTT	CASSSRVGNQPQHF
TRBJ1-1	14	few	TRBV9	TRBD1	TGTGCCAGCAGCGCGACAGGGTTGAACACTGAAGCTTTCTTT	CASSATGLNTEAFF